This section outlines one TCR beta chain sequence together with its context. Its specificity is unknown. Germline V gene lookup returns CDR1 KGHSH and CDR2 LQKENI. Trimming pared 2 bases from V and 5 bases from J, leaving 15 bases between. There are 15 residues in the CDR3. This sample was taken from a study of siplizumab effects on memory and regulatory T cells. Overall study findings and caveats: There appeared to be greater diversity in naive T cells than in memory cells, and naive T cells seemed major contributors to the alloresponse. Roughly 75-95% of proliferating CD4+ or CD8+ clones defied assignment to a naive or memory phenotype. The authors did not confirm suppressive function in proliferating Tregs from siplizumab cultures.

Assay: immunoSEQ multiplex PCR; the TCRdb copy retains only in-frame clones and omits some. The repertoire holds over 80,000 clones, with over 80% as singletons. This chain links TRBV18 with TRBJ2-5; D could derive from TRBD1 or TRBD2 (5 bases each). What was sequenced was Tregs sorted from blood. The receptor's source is a human donor in good health. The CDR3 region has the DNA TGTGCCAGCTCACCAGGGTGGACGGGACCCGAGACCCAGTACTTC. Translating gives CASSPGWTGPETQYF.